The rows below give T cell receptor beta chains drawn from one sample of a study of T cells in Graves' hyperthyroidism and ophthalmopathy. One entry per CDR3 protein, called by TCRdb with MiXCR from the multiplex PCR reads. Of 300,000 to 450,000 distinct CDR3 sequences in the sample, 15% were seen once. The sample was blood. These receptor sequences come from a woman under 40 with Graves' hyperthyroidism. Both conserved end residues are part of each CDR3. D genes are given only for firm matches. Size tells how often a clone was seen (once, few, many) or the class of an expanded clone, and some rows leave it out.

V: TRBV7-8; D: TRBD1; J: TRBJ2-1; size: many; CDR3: CASRSNRDRVHEQFF; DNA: TGTGCCAGCAGGAGCAATCGGGACAGGGTCCATGAGCAGTTCTTC
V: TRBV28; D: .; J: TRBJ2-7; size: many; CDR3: CASSFSAGESYEQYF; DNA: TGTGCCAGCAGTTTTTCGGCAGGGGAGTCCTACGAGCAGTACTTC
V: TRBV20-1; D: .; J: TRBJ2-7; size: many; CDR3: CSARRDSYEQYF; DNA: TGCAGTGCTAGGCGGGACTCCTACGAGCAGTACTTC
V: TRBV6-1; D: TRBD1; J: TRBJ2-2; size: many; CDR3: CASSPGQGAVGELFF; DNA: TGTGCCAGCAGTCCGGGACAGGGGGCGGTCGGGGAGCTGTTTTTT
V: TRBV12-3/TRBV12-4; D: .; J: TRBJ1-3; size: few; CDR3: CASRALGGSGNTIYF; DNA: TGTGCCAGCAGGGCCCTTGGGGGGTCTGGAAACACCATATATTTT
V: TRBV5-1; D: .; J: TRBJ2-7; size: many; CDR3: CASFLDGSSYEQYF; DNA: TGCGCCAGCTTCTTGGATGGGAGCTCCTACGAGCAGTACTTC
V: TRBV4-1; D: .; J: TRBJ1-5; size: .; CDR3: CASSQAPQGFQPQHF; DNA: TGCGCCAGCAGCCAAGCACCACAGGGCTTTCAGCCCCAGCATTTT
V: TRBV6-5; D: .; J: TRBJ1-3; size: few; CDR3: CASSYSGGGWDTIYF; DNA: TGTGCCAGCAGTTACAGTGGCGGGGGATGGGACACCATATATTTT
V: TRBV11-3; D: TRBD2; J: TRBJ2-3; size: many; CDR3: CASSLGAGGLDTQYF; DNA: TGTGCCAGCAGCTTAGGGGCGGGAGGTTTGGATACGCAGTATTTT
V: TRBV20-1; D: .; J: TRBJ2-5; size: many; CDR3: CSAHYPGSAVETQYF; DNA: TGCAGTGCACATTACCCCGGGAGTGCGGTAGAGACCCAGTACTTC
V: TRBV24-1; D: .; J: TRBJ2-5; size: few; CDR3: CATSDASGSQETQYF; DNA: TGTGCCACCAGTGATGCTTCCGGGAGCCAAGAGACCCAGTACTTC
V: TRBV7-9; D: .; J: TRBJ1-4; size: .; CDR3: CASSYPLGTFYEKLFF; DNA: TGTGCCAGCAGCTACCCCCTGGGGACTTTTTACGAAAAACTGTTTTTT
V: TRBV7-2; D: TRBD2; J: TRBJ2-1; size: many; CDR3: CASSFRPTGLAGGLASYNEQFF; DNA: TGTGCCAGCAGCTTCCGTCCAACGGGACTAGCGGGAGGTCTAGCCTCCTACAATGAGCAGTTCTTC
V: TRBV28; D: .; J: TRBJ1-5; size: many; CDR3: CASSGRAQPQHF; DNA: TGTGCCAGCAGTGGCAGGGCCCAGCCCCAGCATTTT
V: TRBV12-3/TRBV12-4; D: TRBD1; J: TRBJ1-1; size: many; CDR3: CASSLRGRTEAFF; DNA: TGTGCCAGCAGTTTAAGGGGGCGCACTGAAGCTTTCTTT
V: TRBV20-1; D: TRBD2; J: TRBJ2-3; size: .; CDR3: CSATTSGRGDTQYF; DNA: TGCAGTGCTACGACTAGCGGACGCGGAGATACGCAGTATTTT
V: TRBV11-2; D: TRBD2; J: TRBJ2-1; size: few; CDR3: CASSLAGTSGSRNEQFF; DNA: TGTGCCAGCAGCTTAGCCGGGACTAGCGGGAGTCGGAATGAGCAGTTCTTC
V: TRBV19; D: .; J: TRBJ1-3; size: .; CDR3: CASSDTGLPGNTIYF; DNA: TGTGCCAGTAGTGATACAGGGCTACCTGGAAACACCATATATTTT
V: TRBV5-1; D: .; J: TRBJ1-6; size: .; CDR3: CASSLGDNSPLHF; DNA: TGTGCCAGCAGTTTAGGGGATAATTCACCCCTCCACTTT
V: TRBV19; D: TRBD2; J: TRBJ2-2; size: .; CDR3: CASTDPKRLGTTTGELFF; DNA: TGTGCCAGTACCGACCCTAAACGTTTAGGGACTACCACCGGGGAGCTGTTTTTT
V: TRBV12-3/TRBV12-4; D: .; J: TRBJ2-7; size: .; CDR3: CASSFVGVDEQYF; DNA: TGTGCCAGCAGTTTCGTGGGAGTGGACGAGCAGTACTTC
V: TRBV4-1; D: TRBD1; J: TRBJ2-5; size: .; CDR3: CASSHGDRGVQETQYF; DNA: TGCGCCAGCAGCCATGGTGACAGGGGTGTTCAAGAGACCCAGTACTTC
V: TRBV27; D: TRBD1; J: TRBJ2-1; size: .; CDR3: CASTVDRGSSYNEQFF; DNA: TGTGCCAGCACCGTAGACAGGGGTAGCTCCTACAATGAGCAGTTCTTC
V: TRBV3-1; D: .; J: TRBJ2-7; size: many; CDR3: CASSQGGAPGDEQYF; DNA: TGTGCCAGCAGCCAAGGCGGGGCCCCCGGCGACGAGCAGTACTTC
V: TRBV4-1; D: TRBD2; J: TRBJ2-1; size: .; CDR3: CASSQEGGLVGNEQFF; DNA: TGCGCCAGCAGCCAAGAGGGGGGACTAGTCGGGAATGAGCAGTTCTTC
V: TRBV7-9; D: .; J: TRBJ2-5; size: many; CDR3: CASSRQTGRDQYF; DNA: TGTGCCAGCAGCCGCCAGACAGGGCGGGACCAGTACTTC
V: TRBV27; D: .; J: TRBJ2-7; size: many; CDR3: CASSLAAFYEQYF; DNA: TGTGCCAGCAGTTTAGCAGCATTCTACGAGCAGTACTTC
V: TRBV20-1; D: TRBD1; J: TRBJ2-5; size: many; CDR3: CSATGTGDYQETQYF; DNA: TGCAGTGCTACCGGGACAGGGGACTACCAAGAGACCCAGTACTTC
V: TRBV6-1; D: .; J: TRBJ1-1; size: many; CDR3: CASSDDRREAFF; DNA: TGTGCCAGCAGTGATGACCGTCGCGAAGCTTTCTTT
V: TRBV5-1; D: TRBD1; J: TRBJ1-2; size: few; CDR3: CASSPGQGGGYTF; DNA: TGCGCCAGCAGCCCGGGACAGGGAGGCGGCTACACCTTC
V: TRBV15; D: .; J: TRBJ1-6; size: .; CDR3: CATSRHLGDSYNSPLHF; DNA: TGTGCCACCAGCAGACACCTTGGTGACAGCTACAATTCACCCCTCCACTTT
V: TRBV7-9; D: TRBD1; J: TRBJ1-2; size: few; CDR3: CASIQADRTYGYTF; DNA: TGTGCCAGCATCCAAGCGGACAGGACCTATGGCTACACCTTC
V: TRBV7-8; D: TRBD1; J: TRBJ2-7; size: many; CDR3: CASSPTRTGDYEQYF; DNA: TGTGCCAGCAGCCCAACCAGGACAGGGGACTACGAGCAGTACTTC
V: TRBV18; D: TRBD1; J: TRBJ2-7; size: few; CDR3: CASSLAETGSYEQYF; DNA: TGTGCCAGCTCACTAGCCGAGACAGGGTCCTACGAGCAGTACTTC
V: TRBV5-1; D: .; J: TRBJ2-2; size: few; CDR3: CASRPTGMGNTGELFF; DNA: TGCGCCAGCAGGCCTACAGGGATGGGTAACACCGGGGAGCTGTTTTTT
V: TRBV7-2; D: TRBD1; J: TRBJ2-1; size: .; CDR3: CASSYLPGQAYNEQFF; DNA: TGTGCCAGCAGCTACCTGCCGGGACAGGCCTACAATGAGCAGTTCTTC
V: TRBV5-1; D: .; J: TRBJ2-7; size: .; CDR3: CASSPERSLWNGSYEQYF; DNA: TGCGCCAGCAGCCCAGAGCGATCATTGTGGAACGGTTCCTACGAGCAGTACTTC
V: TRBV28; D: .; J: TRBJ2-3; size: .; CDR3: CASSPDGGTQYF; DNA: TGTGCCAGCAGCCCCGACGGGGGTACGCAGTATTTT
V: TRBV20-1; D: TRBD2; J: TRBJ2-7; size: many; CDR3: CSARGLAGGEQYF; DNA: TGCAGTGCTAGAGGACTAGCGGGAGGCGAGCAGTACTTC
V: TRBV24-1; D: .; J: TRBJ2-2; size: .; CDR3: CATSDMANTGELFF; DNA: TGTGCCACCAGTGACATGGCGAACACCGGGGAGCTGTTTTTT
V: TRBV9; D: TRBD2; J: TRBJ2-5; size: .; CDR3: CASSVGGGTKETQYF; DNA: TGTGCCAGCAGCGTAGGGGGGGGGACCAAAGAGACCCAGTACTTC
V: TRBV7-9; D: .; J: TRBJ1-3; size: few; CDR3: CASSLENSGNTIYF; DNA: TGTGCCAGCAGCTTGGAAAACTCTGGAAACACCATATATTTT
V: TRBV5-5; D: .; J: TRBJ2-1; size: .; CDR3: CASSLRGYNEQFF; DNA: TGTGCCAGCAGCTTGCGTGGCTACAATGAGCAGTTCTTC
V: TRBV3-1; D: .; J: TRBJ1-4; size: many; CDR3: CASSLRGPEKLFF; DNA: TGTGCCAGCAGCCTGCGGGGACCTGAAAAACTGTTTTTT
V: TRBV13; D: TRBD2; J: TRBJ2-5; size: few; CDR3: CASSLSREGPQDETQYF; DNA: TGTGCCAGCAGCTTGAGCCGGGAGGGGCCCCAGGATGAGACCCAGTACTTC
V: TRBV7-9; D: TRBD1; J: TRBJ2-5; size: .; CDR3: CASSLWTGGEETQYF; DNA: TGTGCCAGCAGCTTATGGACAGGGGGCGAGGAGACCCAGTACTTC
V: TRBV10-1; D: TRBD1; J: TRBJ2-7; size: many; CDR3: CATRTGPNCEQYF; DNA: TGCGCCACTCGGACAGGACCCAACTGCGAGCAGTACTTC
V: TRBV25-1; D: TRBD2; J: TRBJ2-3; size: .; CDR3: CASSTSGSLTDTQYF; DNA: TGTGCCAGCAGTACTAGCGGGAGTCTTACAGATACGCAGTATTTT
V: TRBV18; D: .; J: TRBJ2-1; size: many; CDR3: CASSRGTTSYNEQFF; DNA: TGTGCCAGCTCACGCGGGACAACCTCCTACAATGAGCAGTTCTTC
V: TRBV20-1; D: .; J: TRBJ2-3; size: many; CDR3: CSARDIAVELDTQYF; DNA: TGCAGTGCTAGAGATATAGCGGTGGAGTTGGATACGCAGTATTTT
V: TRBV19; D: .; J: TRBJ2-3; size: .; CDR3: CASSPTRSQADTQYF; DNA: TGTGCCAGTAGTCCGACTAGAAGTCAGGCAGATACGCAGTATTTT
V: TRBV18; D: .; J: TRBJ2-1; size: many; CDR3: CASSPLNNEQFF; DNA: TGTGCCAGCTCACCACTGAACAATGAGCAGTTCTTC